A single sample gave rise to the 16 T cell receptor beta chains below, sequenced in a study of T-cell reconstitution after alpha-beta-depleted transplantation in children. Unique molecular identifiers were built into the TCRbeta library. TCRdb reanalysed the PCR reads using MiXCR and keeps one entry per CDR3 protein. Here the sample spans some 200,000 distinct CDR3 sequences, more than 14% being singletons. Sequencing used PBMCs from the stem cell graft donor, obtained from the stem cell graft. These receptors came from a human donor who donated a stem cell graft to a child with acute lymphoblastic leukemia.

This clonotype has a count of ten or more. V and J are TRBV6-1 and TRBJ2-2; no reliable D call. The CDR3 covers 13 residues. Trimming cost V 7 bases and J 8 bases, with 14 bases left between them. Germline V lookup: CDR1 MNHNS, CDR2 SASEGT. The CDR3 reads CASTHPLSGELFF. CDR3 bases: TGTGCCAGCACCCACCCGCTCAGTGGGGAGCTGTTTTTT.

This clonotype was seen ten or more times. This rearrangement joins TRBV29-1 to TRBJ2-7; D gene ambiguous. V lost 4 bases and J lost 6, with 16 bases in between. CDR1 and CDR2 (germline): SQVTM, ANQGSEA. CDR3 length: 13 amino acids. CDR3 protein: CSVVDERVGEQYF. The CDR3 DNA is TGCAGCGTTGTAGACGAAAGGGTTGGCGAGCAGTACTTC.

Many counts were recorded for this clonotype. The rearrangement uses TRBV11-1 and TRBJ2-1; D uncertain. The CDR3 loop spans 15 amino acids. CDR1 and CDR2 (germline): SGHAT, FQDESV (reference sequence). V was pared by 0 bases and J by 10 bases, with 16 bases between. The CDR3 sequence is CASSLAASRQLEQFF. The CDR3 DNA reads as TGTGCCAGCAGCTTAGCGGCTAGTCGCCAGCTCGAGCAGTTCTTC. Full variable domain (outside the CDR3, taken from reference TRBV11-1 and TRBJ2-1): EAEVAQSPRYKITEKSQAVAFWCDPISGHATLYWYRQILGQGPELLVQFQDESVVDDSQLPKDRFSAERLKGVDSTLKIQPAELGDSAMYLCASSLAASRQLEQFFGPGTRLTVL.

This clonotype was found many times. V is TRBV5-1 and J is TRBJ1-1; D remains unclear. The germline gives CDR1 SGHRS, CDR2 YFSETQ. V dropped 0 bases and J dropped 8 bases, with 14 bases sitting between them. This CDR3 spans 14 amino acids. CDR3 bases: TGCGCCAGCAGCTTGGCCAGTCAGTCGGGAGAAGCTTTCTTT. Its protein product is CASSLASQSGEAFF.

There are many counts of this clonotype. The V call is TRBV12-3 or TRBV12-4, the J call TRBJ1-1; D may be TRBD1 (5 bases). CDR3 length equals 11 residues. Trimming took off 6 bases at V and 11 bases at J, with 13 bases between the two ends. Here the CDR3 DNA reads TGTGCCAGCAGGCCCCGCAGGGAGGCTTTCTTT. Translation: CASRPRREAFF.

The chain carries TRBV18 and TRBJ1-1; weak D call: TRBD1 (6 bases). Germline CDR1 KGHSH, CDR2 LQKENI. V dropped 2 bases and J dropped 1 base, with 14 bases sitting between them. The CDR3 loop spans 16 amino acids. The CDR3 sequence is CASSPGAARGNTEAFF. In DNA form, the CDR3 reads TGTGCCAGCTCACCAGGGGCAGCCAGGGGGAACACTGAAGCTTTCTTT.

This clonotype has a single count. CDR3 in amino acids: CAWRPGGSYEQYF. DNA for the CDR3: TGTGCCTGGAGGCCGGGGGGATCCTACGAGCAGTACTTC. This chain connects TRBV30 to TRBJ2-7; 7 bases map to TRBD2. The CDR3 runs 13 residues. Germline trimming cut 3 bases from V and 1 base from J; bases unmatched to any gene: 3. Germline V CDR1 and CDR2: GTSNPN, SVGIG (reference sequence).

In its sample, this clonotype was seen many times. The genes are TRBV5-4 and TRBJ2-5; no clear D. V gave up 3 bases and J gave up 3 bases, with 12 bases separating them. The CDR3 loop spans 14 amino acids. Germline lookup yields CDR1 SGHNT and CDR2 YYREEE (reference sequence). CDR3 amino acids: CASSSDPAEETQYF. The CDR3 DNA reads TGTGCCAGCAGCTCCGACCCCGCGGAAGAGACCCAGTACTTC. The whole variable domain, remainder taken from reference TRBV5-4 and TRBJ2-5, is ETGVTQSPTHLIKTRGQQVTLRCSSQSGHNTVSWYQQALGQGPQFIFQYYREEENGRGNFPPRFSGLQFPNYSSELNVNALELDDSALYLCASSSDPAEETQYFGPGTRLLVL.

The chain uses TRBV13 and TRBJ1-1; 8 positions agree with TRBD1. The CDR3 totals 14 residues. V lost 0 bases to trimming and J lost 6 bases; unmatched junction nucleotides: 3. The germline CDR1 and CDR2 sequences are PRHDT and FYEKMQ (reference sequence). The CDR3 DNA sequence: TGTGCCAGCAGCTTAGGGGACAGGGTGGCTGAAGCTTTCTTT. It codes for CASSLGDRVAEAFF.

A word on this clonotype: A much larger clonotype is one base distant, so this may be a read error. V and J are TRBV6-6 and TRBJ1-2; maybe TRBD1 (5 bases). CDR3 length: 13 amino acids. CDR1 is MNHNY, CDR2 SVGAGI, per germline (reference sequence). The CDR3 nucleotides read TGTGCCAGCAGTCCCCAGGGCTACTATGCCTACACCTTC. Its protein is CASSPQGYYAYTF.

This clonotype has ten or more counts. V and J are TRBV11-2 and TRBJ1-1, with 7 nucleotides matching TRBD1. The CDR3 length is 15 residues. Per germline, CDR1 SGHAT and CDR2 FQNNGV. Trimming at V came to 4 bases and at J to 1 base, leaving 6 bases not matched to a gene. CDR3 sequence: CASSSRQGQNTEAFF. In DNA, the CDR3 is TGTGCCAGCAGCTCGCGACAGGGACAGAACACTGAAGCTTTCTTT. The whole variable domain, filled in from reference TRBV11-2 and TRBJ1-1, reads EAGVAQSPRYKIIEKRQSVAFWCNPISGHATLYWYQQILGQGPKLLIQFQNNGVVDDSQLPKDRFSAERLKGVDSTLKIQPAKLEDSAVYLCASSSRQGQNTEAFFGQGTRLTVV.

This clonotype was counted at least ten times. The chain carries TRBV20-1 and TRBJ2-3; no clear D gene. There are 15 residues in the CDR3. Germline CDR1 reads DFQATT; CDR2 reads SNEGSKA (reference sequence). V gave up 6 bases and J gave up 1 base, with 17 bases separating them. DNA for the CDR3: TGCAGTGCCCGCGTTCCGGCCACCCGCACAGATACGCAGTATTTT. Protein: CSARVPATRTDTQYF.

This clonotype was found a few times. The chain links TRBV7-9 to TRBJ2-3; D perhaps matches TRBD1 (5 bases). CDR3 length equals 13 residues. From germline, CDR1 is SEHNR and CDR2 FQNEAQ (reference sequence). V lost 6 bases and J lost 2, with 9 bases in between. CDR3 residues: CASRRQSTDTQYF. DNA of the CDR3: TGTGCCAGCAGGAGACAGTCCACAGATACGCAGTATTTT. Together with reference TRBV7-9 and TRBJ2-3, the CDR3 gives the full variable domain: DTGVSQNPRHKITKRGQNVTFRCDPISEHNRLYWYRQTLGQGPEFLTYFQNEAQLEKSRLLSDRFSAERPKGSFSTLEIQRTEQGDSAMYLCASRRQSTDTQYFGPGTRLTVL.

This clonotype was observed at least ten times. The chain uses TRBV5-4 and TRBJ2-5, with D possibly called TRBD1 or TRBD2 (5 bases each). V shed 1 base and J shed 2 bases, with 15 bases lying between them. The CDR3 has 16 amino acids. Germline CDR1 is SGHNT and CDR2 is YYREEE (reference sequence). The CDR3 reads CASSLPTGRTQETQYF. CDR3 coding DNA: TGTGCCAGCAGCTTGCCCACGGGACGTACGCAAGAGACCCAGTACTTC.

This clonotype was counted ten times or more. The gene calls are TRBV29-1 and TRBJ1-3; D gene ambiguous. Germline lookup yields CDR1 SQVTM and CDR2 ANQGSEA. The CDR3 spans 11 residues. Trimming removed 2 bases at V and 1 base at J, with 0 bases between. CDR3 residues: CSVESGNTIYF. The CDR3 bases are TGCAGCGTTGAATCTGGAAACACCATATATTTT.

A remark on this clonotype: A read error may be the cause here, since a much bigger clone is one base away. The chain joins TRBV20-1 to TRBJ1-2; 8 bases map to TRBD1. The germline CDR1 and CDR2 sequences are DFQATT and SNEGSKA (reference sequence). This CDR3 is 15 amino acids long. The CDR3 spells CSARGARTGLYGCTF. The CDR3 DNA sequence: TGCAGTGCTAGAGGGGCCCGGACAGGGCTCTATGGCTGCACCTTC.